The 32 T cell receptor beta chains listed next were all sequenced from one sample in a study of blood T cell repertoires in COVID-19. The repertoire was sequenced with immunoSEQ multiplex PCR; TCRdb's copy has only in-frame clones and lacks some. The sample contains about 210,000 clones, 65% to 90% of which appear only once. The sequencing sample was made of peripheral blood. The source is an older woman with COVID-19, enrolled during active disease.

The chain uses TRBV15 and TRBJ2-7; 7 bases are shared with TRBD1. The CDR3 is 16 residues long. CDR1 is LNHNV and CDR2 is YYDKDF in the germline V gene (reference sequence). V shed 1 base, J shed 5 bases, and the junction held 11 bases outside the gene matches. The CDR3 sequence: CATSRGGRQGGHEQYF. The DNA for the CDR3 is TGTGCCACCAGCAGAGGAGGGAGACAGGGCGGACACGAGCAGTACTTC.

The chain uses TRBV19 and TRBJ2-5; 7 nucleotides line up with TRBD1. CDR1 LNHDA and CDR2 SQIVND come from the germline V gene (reference sequence). The J segment lost 5 bases and the V segment lost 3 bases, leaving 18 bases of the junction unmatched. There are 18 residues in the CDR3. The chain's CDR3 is CASSIGLTQGSVSETQYF. The CDR3 DNA reads TGTGCCAGTAGTATTGGACTCACACAGGGGAGCGTTTCGGAGACCCAGTACTTC.

In this sample, this clone turned up once. The J gene is TRBJ2-5, the V gene TRBV19; TRBD1 might be the D (6 bases). The germline V gene encodes CDR1 LNHDA and CDR2 SQIVND (reference sequence). Trimming took off 3 bases at V and 3 bases at J, with 11 bases between the two ends. The CDR3 contains 14 residues. The CDR3 region has the DNA TGTGCCAGTAGTATGCGGACAGAGGAAGAGACCCAGTACTTC. As protein: CASSMRTEEETQYF.

This clone occurred once. The chain employs TRBV9 and TRBJ2-3; 7 nucleotides agree with TRBD1. There are 15 residues in the CDR3. The ends lost 3 bases at V and 2 bases at J; junction bases unmatched: 6. Germline loops: CDR1 SGDLS, CDR2 YYNGEE. CDR3 protein: CASSDWDSLTDTQYF. CDR3 coding DNA: TGTGCCAGCAGCGACTGGGACAGTCTCACAGATACGCAGTATTTT.

The chain's CDR3 is CASSLGQEKNEQFF. CDR3 nucleotides: TGTGCCAGCAGCTTGGGACAGGAGAAAAATGAGCAGTTCTTC. The genes are TRBV5-6 and TRBJ2-1; tentatively, D is TRBD1 (6 bases). The CDR3 totals 14 residues. Germline CDR1 is SGHDT and CDR2 is YYEEEE. V was pared by 0 bases and J by 7 bases, with 11 bases between.

The chain is built from TRBV19 and TRBJ1-1; 8 nucleotides line up with TRBD1. The length of the CDR3 is 13 residues. In germline, CDR1 is LNHDA, CDR2 SQIVND (reference sequence). Trimming cost V 4 bases and J 6 bases; bases outside gene matches: 4. Written as DNA, the CDR3 is TGTGCCAGTAGTAACAGGGGGGGCGCTGAAGCTTTCTTT. It codes for CASSNRGGAEAFF.

The CDR3 DNA reads as TGTGCCAGCACATCGCCTAGGGGAGGGAACTATGGCTACACCTTC. It yields the protein CASTSPRGGNYGYTF. The chain employs TRBV28 and TRBJ1-2; tentatively, D is TRBD1 (5 bases). The CDR3 is 15 residues long. Germline assignment: CDR1 MDHEN and CDR2 SYDVKM. Trimming pared 7 bases from V and 2 bases from J, leaving 17 bases between.

The chain is built from TRBV6-1 and TRBJ1-1; possible D gene TRBD1, 5 bases. This CDR3 has 15 residues. Trimming removed 0 bases from V and 4 bases from J, with 12 bases in between. Germline V CDR1 and CDR2: MNHNS, SASEGT. The CDR3 DNA reads TGTGCCAGCAGTGAAGCGCTTCAGGGTCGCACTGAAGCTTTCTTT. Translating gives CASSEALQGRTEAFF.

This chain connects TRBV30 to TRBJ1-5; D gene unclear. V lost 4 bases to trimming and J lost 7 bases, with 17 bases between them. CDR1 is GTSNPN, CDR2 SVGIG, per germline (reference sequence). The CDR3 is made up of 14 amino acids. In DNA form, the CDR3 reads TGTGCCTGGACAAGAGGGTCGGATGAACAGCCCCAGCATTTT. Protein product: CAWTRGSDEQPQHF.

The chain links TRBV5-1 to TRBJ2-3; maybe TRBD2 (5 bases). V was cut by 5 bases and J by 0 bases, with 10 bases left in between. Germline assignment: CDR1 SGHRS and CDR2 YFSETQ. The CDR3 sequence is 14 residues long. The DNA for the CDR3 is TGCGCCAGCAGGAGGGAGACTAGCACAGATACGCAGTATTTT. Translating it yields CASRRETSTDTQYF.

This rearrangement joins TRBV14 to TRBJ2-6, with D tentatively TRBD2 (6 bases). This CDR3 spans 18 amino acids. The V and J ends lost 4 bases and 1 base respectively, with 17 bases between them. Germline lookup yields CDR1 SGHDN and CDR2 FVKESK. CDR3 sequence reads: CASSRRRGTMSGANVLTF. The CDR3 nucleotides read TGTGCCAGCAGCCGACGACGGGGGACCATGTCTGGGGCCAACGTCCTGACTTTC.

This chain uses TRBV6-5 with TRBJ1-1; 7 bases fit TRBD1. V lost 6 bases, J lost 7 bases, and 8 bases stayed unmatched. From germline, CDR1 is MNHEY and CDR2 SVGAGI. This CDR3 has 13 residues. CDR3 amino acids: CASRRQGTGEAFF. Here the CDR3 DNA reads TGTGCCAGCAGAAGACAGGGAACTGGTGAAGCTTTCTTT.

This clone was counted between two and nine times. The chain combines TRBV6-5 with TRBJ1-2; 10 bases are a match to TRBD1. The germline V gene has CDR1 MNHEY and CDR2 SVGAGI. Unmatched junction bases numbered 5, after V lost 6 bases and J lost 4 bases. This CDR3 region has 14 residues. CDR3: CASRETGGPYGYTF. DNA for the CDR3: TGTGCCAGCAGAGAGACAGGGGGCCCCTATGGCTACACCTTC.

The gene calls are TRBV7-2 and TRBJ2-1; D might be TRBD1 (6 bases). V was pared by 1 base and J by 0 bases, with 10 bases between. CDR3 length: 16 amino acids. Germline V lookup: CDR1 SGHTA, CDR2 FQGNSA. Here the CDR3 reads CASSLGTAHSYNEQFF. The CDR3 DNA reads TGTGCCAGCAGCTTAGGGACAGCTCACTCCTACAATGAGCAGTTCTTC.

This clone was recorded once. The J gene is TRBJ2-7, the V gene TRBV27; maybe TRBD2 (5 bases). Germline CDR1 MNHEY, CDR2 SMNVEV (reference sequence). This CDR3 comprises 14 residues. The germline V and J ends were trimmed by 6 bases and 4 bases, with 16 bases remaining between them. CDR3 sequence reads: CASRPNPTSYEQYF. As DNA, the CDR3 is TGTGCCAGCAGACCGAACCCCACTAGTTACGAGCAGTACTTC.

V is TRBV5-1 and J is TRBJ2-1, with 11 positions matching TRBD1. Germline V CDR1 and CDR2: SGHRS, YFSETQ. This CDR3 spans 15 amino acids. Trimming at V came to 4 bases and at J to 2 bases, leaving 2 bases not matched to a gene. CDR3 in amino acids: CASSPDRGPYNEQFF. The CDR3 region has the DNA TGCGCCAGCAGCCCGGACAGGGGGCCCTACAATGAGCAGTTCTTC.

V and J are TRBV19 and TRBJ2-3, with D maybe TRBD2 (7 bases). Germline V gene lookup returns CDR1 LNHDA and CDR2 SQIVND (reference sequence). Trimming shortened V by 5 bases and J by 3 bases, and 15 bases separated the two germline ends. This CDR3 is built from 15 residues. The CDR3 DNA follows: TGTGCCAGTAGTCTCCTACAGGGAGGGACAGATACGCAGTATTTT. It encodes CASSLLQGGTDTQYF. The variable domain in full, completed from reference TRBV19 and TRBJ2-3, reads DGGITQSPKYLFRKEGQNVTLSCEQNLNHDAMYWYRQDPGQGLRLIYYSQIVNDFQKGDIAEGYSVSREKKESFPLTVTSAQKNPTAFYLCASSLLQGGTDTQYFGPGTRLTVL.

J is TRBJ2-6 and V is TRBV5-1, with TRBD2 matching over 7 bases. Germline loops: CDR1 SGHRS, CDR2 YFSETQ. V shed 0 bases and J 2 bases; nucleotides not matched to a gene: 2. The CDR3 totals 16 residues. Written as DNA, the CDR3 is TGCGCCAGCAGCTTGGCCGGGGGGACTGGGGCCAACGTCCTGACTTTC. The encoded protein is CASSLAGGTGANVLTF.

The V and J genes are TRBV6-5 and TRBJ1-2, with a possible D match to TRBD1 (6 bases). Germline V gene sequence: CDR1 MNHEY, CDR2 SVGAGI. The CDR3 has 14 amino acids. V lost 4 bases to trimming and J lost 8 bases, with 17 bases between them. The CDR3 bases are TGTGCCAGCAGTTTTACCTCGGGACAAAAGGGCTACACCTTC. As protein: CASSFTSGQKGYTF.

The J gene is TRBJ1-6, the V gene TRBV7-3; 9 bases match TRBD1. CDR1 and CDR2 (germline): SGHTA, FQGTGA. J gave up 6 bases and V 4 bases, and 10 bases lay outside the gene matches. This CDR3 is 17 amino acids long. The CDR3 loop is CASSYAGTGHFNSPLHF. The CDR3 DNA reads TGTGCCAGCAGCTATGCAGGGACAGGGCATTTTAATTCACCCCTCCACTTT.

The V call is TRBV24-1, the J call TRBJ2-2; a possible D gene is TRBD2 (6 bases). Germline assignment: CDR1 KGHDR and CDR2 SFDVKD. The CDR3 totals 15 residues. Between the trimmed V and J ends, which lost 6 bases and 4 bases, there was a span of 14 bases. The CDR3 region is CATSRGAMGTGELFF. The CDR3 bases are TGTGCCACCAGTCGCGGGGCTATGGGCACCGGGGAGCTGTTTTTT.

V is TRBV11-3 and J is TRBJ2-1; TRBD2 is a possible D gene (5 bases). CDR1 SGHNT and CDR2 YENEEA come from the germline V gene. This CDR3 is 12 amino acids long. V dropped 3 bases and J dropped 6 bases, with 6 bases sitting between them. The CDR3 DNA follows: TGTGCCAGCAGCTTCGAGGGCAATGAGCAGTTCTTC. Its translation is CASSFEGNEQFF.

The chain is built from TRBV5-6 and TRBJ1-1; perhaps TRBD1 as D (5 bases). This CDR3 spans 15 amino acids. Germline V gene sequence: CDR1 SGHDT, CDR2 YYEEEE. V lost 4 bases and J lost 5, with 18 bases in between. In nucleotides, the CDR3 is TGTGCCAGCAGCGCCATCCGGGACGGGGGAACTGAAGCTTTCTTT. Protein: CASSAIRDGGTEAFF.

With regard to this clone: Additional DNA sequences in this sample encode the identical CDR3. J is TRBJ1-2 and V is TRBV18; unclear D gene. With 0 bases removed from V and 5 bases from J, the gap between germline ends came to 7 bases. The V gene's germline CDR1 is KGHSH and CDR2 LQKENI. The CDR3 sequence is 13 residues long. The CDR3 reads CASSPPGSYGYTF. CDR3 DNA: TGTGCCAGCTCACCACCAGGGAGTTATGGCTACACCTTC.

V is TRBV5-4 and J is TRBJ1-2; 7 bases align to TRBD1. After removal of 1 base from V and 5 bases from J, the junction contained 8 bases not matched to a gene. The CDR3 is made up of 15 amino acids. From germline, CDR1 is SGHNT and CDR2 YYREEE (reference sequence). This CDR3 reads CASSLFQGEGYGYTF. CDR3 bases: TGTGCCAGCAGCTTGTTCCAGGGGGAAGGGTATGGCTACACCTTC.

The CDR3 reads CASSPGTDHVYYGYTF. CDR3 nucleotide sequence: TGCGCCAGCAGTCCTGGGACAGACCACGTGTACTATGGCTACACCTTC. The J gene is TRBJ1-2, the V gene TRBV4-3, with 7 bases identical to TRBD1. V was clipped by 6 bases and J by 3 bases; unmatched bases: 13. The CDR3 covers 16 residues. Germline V lookup: CDR1 LGHNA, CDR2 YSLEER.

The count of this clone is one. This chain joins TRBV10-3 and TRBJ1-2; 10 bases are shared with TRBD1. CDR3 length: 14 amino acids. V shed 6 bases and J 6 bases; nucleotides not matched to a gene: 7. Germline loops: CDR1 ENHRY, CDR2 SYGVKD. For the CDR3, the DNA is TGTGCCATCAGACAACCCGGGACAGGGGATGGCTACACCTTC. Translation: CAIRQPGTGDGYTF.

The chain joins TRBV7-2 to TRBJ2-1; maybe TRBD1 (6 bases). The CDR3 consists of 17 residues. V lost 3 bases and J 2 bases, leaving 17 bases between the germline ends. Germline CDR1 SGHTA, CDR2 FQGNSA. The CDR3 DNA is TGTGCCAGCAGCTTTCACCAAACAGGGTACACCTACAATGAGCAGTTCTTC. This codes for CASSFHQTGYTYNEQFF.

V gene TRBV5-1 combines with J gene TRBJ2-5, with 16 nucleotides matching TRBD2. V gave up 4 bases and J gave up 3 bases; unmatched junction bases: 6. CDR3 length: 17 amino acids. Germline assignment: CDR1 SGHRS and CDR2 YFSETQ. Written as DNA, the CDR3 is TGCGCCAGCAGCGGGGGACTAGCGGGAGGGGTGGAAGAGACCCAGTACTTC. Translation: CASSGGLAGGVEETQYF.

CDR3 region: CASSQLGRVREKLFF. The CDR3, as DNA: TGTGCCAGCAGCCAATTGGGCAGGGTTCGTGAAAAACTGTTTTTT. This chain joins TRBV3-1 (or the pseudogene TRBV3-2) and TRBJ1-4; D perhaps matches TRBD1 (5 bases). V was pared by 2 bases and J by 7 bases, with 14 bases between. The germline CDR1 and CDR2 sequences are LGHDT and YNNKEL (reference sequence). The CDR3 consists of 15 residues.

This chain uses TRBV19 with TRBJ2-7; TRBD1 agrees at 8 bases. Germline CDR1 and CDR2: LNHDA and SQIVND (reference sequence). This CDR3 contains 17 residues. V shed 6 bases and J 1 base; nucleotides not matched to a gene: 14. CDR3 residues: CASSLGSGQGFSYEQYF. The CDR3 DNA is TGTGCCAGTAGCTTAGGCTCCGGACAGGGTTTTTCCTACGAGCAGTACTTC. The complete variable domain, with remaining parts taken from reference TRBV19 and TRBJ2-7, reads DGGITQSPKYLFRKEGQNVTLSCEQNLNHDAMYWYRQDPGQGLRLIYYSQIVNDFQKGDIAEGYSVSREKKESFPLTVTSAQKNPTAFYLCASSLGSGQGFSYEQYFGPGTRLTVT.

V and J are TRBV14 and TRBJ1-2; 7 bases agree with TRBD1. The CDR3 loop spans 16 amino acids. The V and J ends lost 4 bases and 8 bases, in that order; junction bases with no gene match: 16. Germline V gene lookup returns CDR1 SGHDN and CDR2 FVKESK. In nucleotides, the CDR3 is TGTGCCAGCAGCCCCCACCTCGACTCACAGGGGACGGGCTACACCTTC. This translates into CASSPHLDSQGTGYTF.